A selection of T cell receptor beta chains follows, all from one sample in a study of persistence of HIV-infected CD4 T cells. For these TCRs, the target antigens are not known. The repertoire was sequenced with immunoSEQ multiplex PCR; TCRdb's copy has only in-frame clones and lacks some. The table has more than 25,000 clones, around 73% seen once. Sequenced here: CD4+ T cells sorted from PBMCs after roughly 18-hour stimulation, sampled from a patient who received antiretroviral therapy. The receptors were sampled from an adult woman with HIV who was CMV-seropositive. Both conserved end residues are part of each CDR3. Each record gives: clone size, J gene, V gene, CDR3 length, D gene, CDR3 DNA, CDR3 protein. The D gene is left open where the match is weak. A clone size is listed for some rows: how often the clone was seen (once, few, many), or a class if it is expanded.

clone_size: few; j_call: TRBJ1-1; v_call: TRBV3-1/TRBV3-2; cdr3_length: 13; d_call: -; cdr3_nt: TGTGCCAGCAGCCTGGACCTGAACACTGAAGCTTTCTTT; cdr3_aa: CASSLDLNTEAFF
clone_size: few; j_call: TRBJ2-7; v_call: TRBV3-1/TRBV3-2; cdr3_length: 15; d_call: -; cdr3_nt: TGTGCCAGCAGCCAAGGGATCAGAGGGGGCTACGAGCAGTACTTC; cdr3_aa: CASSQGIRGGYEQYF
clone_size: few; j_call: TRBJ2-5; v_call: TRBV5-1; cdr3_length: 14; d_call: -; cdr3_nt: TGCGCCAGCAGCTTAGGACTCCGCCAAGAGACCCAGTACTTC; cdr3_aa: CASSLGLRQETQYF
clone_size: few; j_call: TRBJ1-5; v_call: TRBV18; cdr3_length: 14; d_call: -; cdr3_nt: TGTGCCAGCTCACCGCCTGCGGGGGGTGTGCCCCAGCATTTT; cdr3_aa: CASSPPAGGVPQHF
clone_size: -; j_call: TRBJ1-4; v_call: TRBV19; cdr3_length: 15; d_call: TRBD1; cdr3_nt: TGTGCCAGTAGTATAGATCGGGACAGTAATGAAAAACTGTTTTTT; cdr3_aa: CASSIDRDSNEKLFF
clone_size: few; j_call: TRBJ1-4; v_call: TRBV5-1; cdr3_length: 17; d_call: -; cdr3_nt: TGCGCCAGCAGCTTCCTGAACACTCCGGGACTAAGCGAAAAACTGTTTTTT; cdr3_aa: CASSFLNTPGLSEKLFF
clone_size: -; j_call: TRBJ1-1; v_call: TRBV5-1; cdr3_length: 12; d_call: -; cdr3_nt: TGCGCCAGCAGCCCCCAGGGGCAGGACGCTTTCTTT; cdr3_aa: CASSPQGQDAFF
clone_size: -; j_call: TRBJ1-1; v_call: TRBV5-1; cdr3_length: 11; d_call: -; cdr3_nt: TGCGCCAGCAGCTTGAACACTGAAGCTTTCTTT; cdr3_aa: CASSLNTEAFF
clone_size: -; j_call: TRBJ2-3; v_call: TRBV6-6; cdr3_length: 15; d_call: TRBD1; cdr3_nt: TGTGCCAGCACCTATATGGGACAGGTTACAGATACGCAGTATTTT; cdr3_aa: CASTYMGQVTDTQYF
clone_size: -; j_call: TRBJ2-1; v_call: TRBV6-5; cdr3_length: 12; d_call: -; cdr3_nt: TGTGCCAGTAGGACCGGAACAGCCTCACAGTTCTTC; cdr3_aa: CASRTGTASQFF
clone_size: -; j_call: TRBJ2-1; v_call: TRBV2; cdr3_length: 13; d_call: -; cdr3_nt: TGTGCCAGCAGGGGGCAGACTAGCAATGAGCAGTTCTTC; cdr3_aa: CASRGQTSNEQFF
clone_size: -; j_call: TRBJ1-2; v_call: TRBV19; cdr3_length: 14; d_call: -; cdr3_nt: TGTGCCAGTAGTATAAGGACGGGGATATATGGCTACACCTTC; cdr3_aa: CASSIRTGIYGYTF
clone_size: -; j_call: TRBJ1-4; v_call: TRBV5-1; cdr3_length: 14; d_call: -; cdr3_nt: TGCGCCAGCAGCGGAGGACAGCTTAATGAAAAACTGTTTTTT; cdr3_aa: CASSGGQLNEKLFF
clone_size: -; j_call: TRBJ1-1; v_call: TRBV2; cdr3_length: 15; d_call: -; cdr3_nt: TGTGCCAGCAGTTCGGGCACAGTTCTGAACACTGAAGCTTTCTTT; cdr3_aa: CASSSGTVLNTEAFF
clone_size: -; j_call: TRBJ1-2; v_call: TRBV6-5; cdr3_length: 13; d_call: -; cdr3_nt: TGTGCCAGCAGTTACGCCATTCGGGGGAGCTACACCTTC; cdr3_aa: CASSYAIRGSYTF
clone_size: -; j_call: TRBJ2-1; v_call: TRBV30; cdr3_length: 15; d_call: -; cdr3_nt: TGTGCCTGGAGTGGCGGTGATAGCTCCTACAATGAGCAGTTCTTC; cdr3_aa: CAWSGGDSSYNEQFF